One sample yielded the 5 T cell receptor beta chains listed below, sequenced in a study of control samples from healthy donors and cancer patients. Here immunoSEQ multiplex PCR was the method, and the copy in TCRdb shows in-frame clones only, minus some. The sample lists 390,000 or so clones, about nine tenths occurring once. The source material was PBMCs. The receptors were gathered from a man in his forties with head and neck cancer.

In DNA, the CDR3 is TGTGCCAGCAGCCCCAGCCTGAATGAGCAGTTCTTC. Protein sequence: CASSPSLNEQFF. The genes are TRBV7-2 and TRBJ2-1, with D uncertain. This CDR3 has 12 amino acids. Trimming pared 5 bases from V and 7 bases from J, leaving 9 bases between. CDR1 and CDR2 from the germline V gene are SGHTA and FQGNSA.

The rearrangement links TRBV6-5 to TRBJ2-7, with D maybe TRBD2 (5 bases). With 4 bases removed from V and 2 bases from J, the gap between germline ends came to 15 bases. Germline V lookup: CDR1 MNHEY, CDR2 SVGAGI. The CDR3 contains 15 residues. CDR3: CASSLIGLLTYEQYF. Written as DNA, the CDR3 is TGTGCCAGCAGTTTAATAGGACTCCTCACCTACGAGCAGTACTTC.

Only one count was recorded for this clone. The chain combines TRBV5-4 with TRBJ1-3; possibly TRBD1 for D (5 bases). V lost 4 bases to trimming and J lost 0 bases, with 11 bases between them. Germline V gene lookup returns CDR1 SGHNT and CDR2 YYREEE (reference sequence). This CDR3 has 15 amino acids. For the CDR3, the DNA is TGTGCCAGCAGCGCCCCAGGGCTCTCTGGAAACACCATATATTTT. Amino acid sequence: CASSAPGLSGNTIYF. Looking up the rest from reference TRBV5-4 and TRBJ1-3 gives the full variable domain: ETGVTQSPTHLIKTRGQQVTLRCSSQSGHNTVSWYQQALGQGPQFIFQYYREEENGRGNFPPRFSGLQFPNYSSELNVNALELDDSALYLCASSAPGLSGNTIYFGEGSWLTVV.

The chain couples TRBV6-2 or TRBV6-3 to TRBJ2-7, with 7 bases identical to TRBD2. This CDR3 has 13 residues. Losses at the gene ends were 1 base for V and 5 bases for J; bases not matched to a gene: 2. Germline CDR1 MNHEY, CDR2 SVGEGT. CDR3 nucleotides: TGTGCCAGCAGTTACTTGCGGGAGCACGAGCAGTACTTC. Translation: CASSYLREHEQYF.

As for this clone: A junction end diverges from the germline sequence, so it may reflect a read error. The V call is TRBV19, the J call TRBJ2-2; 8 bases are shared with TRBD2. This CDR3 contains 15 residues. Germline V lookup: CDR1 LNHDA, CDR2 SQIVND (reference sequence). The CDR3, as DNA: TGTGCCAGTAGCATAGGCGGGGGGCTGGCCGGGGAGCTGTTTTTT. Its protein product is CASSIGGGLAGELFF. Full variable domain (rest looked up from reference TRBV19 and TRBJ2-2): DGGITQSPKYLFRKEGQNVTLSCEQNLNHDAMYWYRQDPGQGLRLIYYSQIVNDFQKGDIAEGYSVSREKKESFPLTVTSAQKNPTAFYLCASSIGGGLAGELFFGEGSRLTVL.